The sequence of this TCR beta chain was determined in a study of blood T cells in healthy people across ages. A second PCR of roughly 6 to 12 cycles used a sample-barcoded 5' primer and a J-beta primer mix. One entry per CDR3 protein results from TCRdb running MiXCR on the 5' RACE reads. Of 600,000 or so distinct CDR3 sequences in the sample, about 30% were seen once. Germline loops: CDR1 SQVTM, CDR2 ANQGSEA. This CDR3 is built from 13 residues. On this clonotype: One end of the junction is discordant with germline, which a read error may explain.

What was sequenced was blood. This clonotype was obtained from a woman of 80 years or more in good health. The J gene is TRBJ1-2, the V gene TRBV29-1, with D uncertain. This CDR3 is CGVEPAGGYGYTF. CDR3 coding DNA: TGCGGCGTTGAACCCGCGGGTGGCTATGGCTACACCTTC.